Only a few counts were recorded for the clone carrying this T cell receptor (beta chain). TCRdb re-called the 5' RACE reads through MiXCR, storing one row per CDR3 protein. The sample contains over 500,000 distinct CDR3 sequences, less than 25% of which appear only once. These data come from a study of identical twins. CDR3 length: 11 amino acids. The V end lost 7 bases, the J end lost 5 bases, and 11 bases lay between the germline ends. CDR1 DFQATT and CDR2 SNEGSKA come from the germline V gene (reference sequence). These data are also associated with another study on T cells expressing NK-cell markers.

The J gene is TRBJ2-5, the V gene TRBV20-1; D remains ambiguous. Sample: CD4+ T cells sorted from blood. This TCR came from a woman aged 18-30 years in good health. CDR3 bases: TGCAGTGGAAAAAGGGCGGAGACCCAGTACTTC. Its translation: CSGKRAETQYF.